This TCR beta chain stems from a study of CD8 T cells in ankylosing spondylitis (dated by TCRdb to 2017 to 2019). About the full investigation: T cell receptor beta repertoires were profiled in healthy donors and ankylosing spondylitis patients so that disease-linked TCR variants could be found. The full study cohort was made up of about two dozen ankylosing spondylitis patients and around 100 healthy donors. Peripheral blood was sampled, and synovial fluid was also collected from ankylosing spondylitis patients. Points the paper makes about the study in general: The disease-linked clones showed a CD8+ phenotype and occurred at relatively low frequencies in peripheral blood. Some of the motif variants had been reported before in the synovial fluid and blood of reactive arthritis patients, a finding that suggests common disease-initiation mechanisms. Significant enrichment of the disease-linked clones was reported in matched synovial fluid samples from ankylosing spondylitis patients. Blood from ankylosing spondylitis patients appeared to be characterized by a TCR beta motif made up of seven or eight highly homologous amino acid variants.

Sequencer: Illumina HiSeq 2500. Quantitative 5'-RACE with molecular barcodes was the method used to prepare the TCR beta libraries. The published analysis was carried out like this. Disease-linked TCR variants were identified with a new computational method built on a probabilistic model of VDJ rearrangement. TCRdb applied fastp at Q25 and MiXCR to the public reads, then kept only in-frame beta chains. Each entry merges the rows of one CDR3 protein and shows their most common DNA and genes. These V and J calls are TCRdb output, not the study's own analysis. Within this sample are about 220,000 distinct CDR3 sequences, with 8% to 11% of them counted one time only. Clones ranked in the top ten supply roughly a fifth of the sample. CDR1 and CDR2, per the germline V gene (reference sequence), are DFQATT and SNEGSKA. The CDR3 has 16 amino acids, counting the end cysteine and phenylalanine. The read is trimmed to its CDR3 DNA, 48 bases read in frame from base 1. V loses 4 bases at its end and J loses 7 bases; junction bases beyond the gene matches: 15.

Ten or more counts support this clonotype. Its specific antigen is unknown. The record has no base qualities; no much larger clone is one base away. This clonotype was obtained from a male donor with ankylosing spondylitis or in good health (not recorded which). The chain is made from TRBV20-1 and TRBJ1-5; the junction holds 8 bases that match TRBD1. Sequencing was carried out using blood, either unsorted or a sorted T cell fraction (not recorded which). The CDR3 protein sequence reads: CSATYRDRGAFQPQHF. The nucleotide sequence is TGCAGTGCTACTTACCGAGACAGGGGAGCGTTCCAGCCCCAGCATTTT.